This T cell receptor (beta chain) was profiled in a study of PD-1 blockade in classical Hodgkin lymphoma. The V and J ends lost 7 bases and 7 bases respectively, with 13 bases between them. Germline V CDR1 and CDR2: SNHLY, FYNNEI. CDR3 length equals 12 residues. This clone turned up a few times. Antigen specificity is unknown. Study outcomes and limitations: There was a significant rise in CD4+ TCR diversity by C4D1, with no such rise for CD8+.

Brentuximab vedotin exposure varied among the patients, all of whom had relapsed after autologous stem cell transplantation. From thawed PBMCs, CD4+ T cells were purified using magnetic negative selection. Some clones are missing from TCRdb's copy, which holds only in-frame ones; the method was immunoSEQ multiplex PCR. The sample consists of approximately 8,400 clones, 80% to 90% of them appearing once. The V and J genes are TRBV2 and TRBJ1-2, with D hard to call. The material was CD4+ T cells from blood, obtained at baseline. The TCR originated in a human donor with classical Hodgkin lymphoma. The CDR3 coding sequence is TGTGCCAGCACCCCTAGGATAGGTGGCTACACCTTC. Encoded protein: CASTPRIGGYTF.